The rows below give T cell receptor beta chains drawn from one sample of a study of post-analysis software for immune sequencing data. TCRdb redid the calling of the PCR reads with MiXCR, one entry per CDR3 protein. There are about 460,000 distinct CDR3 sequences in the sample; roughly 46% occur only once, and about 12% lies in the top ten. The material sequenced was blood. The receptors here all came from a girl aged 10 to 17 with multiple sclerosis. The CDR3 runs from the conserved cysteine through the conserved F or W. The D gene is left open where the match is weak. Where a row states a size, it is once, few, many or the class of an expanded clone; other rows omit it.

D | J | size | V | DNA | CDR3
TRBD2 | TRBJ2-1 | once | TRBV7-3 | TGTGCCAGCAGGGCTAGCGGGAACAATGAGCAGTTCTTC | CASRASGNNEQFF
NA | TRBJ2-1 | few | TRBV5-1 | TGCGCCAGCAGCTTGGTTCCTAGCGATTACAATGAGCAGTTCTTC | CASSLVPSDYNEQFF
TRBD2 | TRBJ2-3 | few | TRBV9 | TGTGCCAGCAGCGTATCTAGCGGGTACACAGACACGCAGTATTTT | CASSVSSGYTDTQYF
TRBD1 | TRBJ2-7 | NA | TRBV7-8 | TGTGCCAGCAGCCCCCAGACAGGGTTAAAAAAGTTGGGCTACGAGCAGTACTTC | CASSPQTGLKKLGYEQYF
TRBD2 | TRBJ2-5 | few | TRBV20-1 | TGCAGTACCCTGGCGGGAGGACACCAAGAGACCCAGTACTTC | CSTLAGGHQETQYF
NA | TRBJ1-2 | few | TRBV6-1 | TGTGCCAGCAGTGAAGCACCCTGGGGCTACACCTTC | CASSEAPWGYTF
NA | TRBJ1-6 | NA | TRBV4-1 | TGCGCCAGCAGCCAAGATGCAGGGAGGGATTCACCCCTCCACTTT | CASSQDAGRDSPLHF
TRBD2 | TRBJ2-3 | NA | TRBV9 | TGTGCCAGCAGCGTCGCTAGCGGGAGGGCAGATACGCAGTATTTT | CASSVASGRADTQYF
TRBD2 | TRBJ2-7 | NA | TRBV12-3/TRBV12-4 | TGTGCCAGCAGTCCATCGACTAGCGGGAAATACGAGCAGTACTTC | CASSPSTSGKYEQYF
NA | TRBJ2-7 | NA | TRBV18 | TGTGCCAGCTCACCTCGACAGGACTCCTACGAGCAGTACTTC | CASSPRQDSYEQYF
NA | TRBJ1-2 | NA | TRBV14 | TGTGCCAGCAGCCAAGCACGGGGGCAGGGCTATGGCTACACCTTC | CASSQARGQGYGYTF
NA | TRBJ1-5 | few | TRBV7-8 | TGTGCCAGCAGCTTGCAGACGATTCAGCCCCAGCATTTT | CASSLQTIQPQHF
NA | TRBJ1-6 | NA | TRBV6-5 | TGTGCCACCCACCGGGGACGGGTGGATAATTCACCCCTCCACTTT | CATHRGRVDNSPLHF
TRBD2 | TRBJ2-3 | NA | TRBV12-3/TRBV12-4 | TGTGCCAGCAGTTTATCCATGCGACTAGCGGTAGACACAGATACGCAGTATTTT | CASSLSMRLAVDTDTQYF
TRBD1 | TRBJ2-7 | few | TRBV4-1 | TGCGCCAGCAGCATAAATGACAGGGGACAGACCTACGAGCAGTACTTC | CASSINDRGQTYEQYF
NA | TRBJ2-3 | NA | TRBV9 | TGTGCCAGCAGCGTCTCCCCTGGCACGCAGTATTTT | CASSVSPGTQYF
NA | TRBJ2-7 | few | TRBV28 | TGTGCCGCCCTGGGATGGACGGGAGAGCAGTACTTC | CAALGWTGEQYF